Shown below are 11 T cell receptor beta chains from a single sample sequenced in a study of early T cells in non-severe SARS-CoV-2 infection. TCRdb re-called the 5' RACE reads with MiXCR, one entry per CDR3 protein. Of about 64,000 distinct CDR3 sequences listed, about 11% were seen once; the top ten hold roughly 3%. The material sequenced was whole blood, taken at baseline. These receptors all stem from an adult who was a healthcare worker with PCR-confirmed SARS-CoV-2 infection or an uninfected control (not recorded which).

The chain recombines TRBV6-1 with TRBJ2-7; the D is unclear. CDR3 size: 15 residues. CDR1 is MNHNS and CDR2 is SASEGT in the germline V gene. Trimming took 6 bases from V and 2 from J, leaving 17 bases between them. This CDR3 reads CASSRNPTDPYEQYF. CDR3 coding DNA: TGTGCCAGCAGCCGTAACCCCACTGATCCCTACGAGCAGTACTTC.

This sequence joins TRBV20-1 and TRBJ2-2; D not resolved. The CDR3 has 12 residues. The germline V gene encodes CDR1 DFQATT and CDR2 SNEGSKA (reference sequence). CDR3 protein: CSADPNTGELFF. CDR3 bases: TGCAGCGCCGACCCGAACACCGGGGAGCTGTTTTTT.

This clonotype was seen more than once but under ten times. The V gene is TRBV15, the J gene TRBJ2-7; 10 bases map to TRBD1. The CDR3 is made up of 20 amino acids. V shed 5 bases and J 4 bases; nucleotides not matched to a gene: 23. Germline lookup yields CDR1 LNHNV and CDR2 YYDKDF (reference sequence). CDR3 sequence reads: CATSGRHDVPGQGRGYEQYF. The DNA for the CDR3 is TGTGCCACCAGCGGTCGCCATGACGTCCCGGGACAGGGGCGAGGGTACGAGCAGTACTTC. Combining the CDR3 with reference TRBV15 and TRBJ2-7 gives the whole variable domain DAMVIQNPRYQVTQFGKPVTLSCSQTLNHNVMYWYQQKSSQAPKLLFHYYDKDFNNEADTPDNFQSRRPNTSFCFLDIRSPGLGDTAMYLCATSGRHDVPGQGRGYEQYFGPGTRLTVT.

There are a few counts of this clonotype. V gene TRBV6-6 combines with J gene TRBJ1-2; a weak D match, TRBD1 (5 bases). Trimming shortened V by 7 bases and J by 6 bases, and 15 bases separated the two germline ends. The CDR3 covers 13 residues. The germline CDR1 and CDR2 sequences are MNHNY and SVGAGI (reference sequence). CDR3 coding DNA: TGTGCCAGCACCACCCGACCGGGGGATGGCTACACCTTC. It yields the protein CASTTRPGDGYTF.

The V gene is TRBV30, the J gene TRBJ1-1; TRBD1 aligns across 11 bases. Germline V CDR1 and CDR2: GTSNPN, SVGIG (reference sequence). The CDR3 has 14 residues. V gave up 4 bases and J gave up 5 bases; unmatched junction bases: 6. CDR3 region: CAWTLDRGLTEAFF. CDR3 nucleotide sequence: TGTGCCTGGACCCTGGACAGGGGGCTTACTGAAGCTTTCTTT.

V and J are TRBV4-2 and TRBJ1-6, with a possible D match to TRBD1 (5 bases). V was pared by 1 base and J by 7 bases, with 11 bases between. The CDR3 runs 15 residues. Germline V gene sequence: CDR1 LGHNA, CDR2 YNFKEQ. The CDR3 bases are TGTGCCAGCAGCCAAGCGAGGGGTGGAAATTCACCCCTCCACTTT. Its translation is CASSQARGGNSPLHF.

This clonotype was counted a few times. The chain employs TRBV3-1 and TRBJ1-2, with no clear D. Trimming removed 4 bases from V and 0 bases from J, with 9 bases in between. This CDR3 has 14 residues. Germline V lookup: CDR1 LGHDT, CDR2 YNNKEL (reference sequence). Written as DNA, the CDR3 is TGTGCCAGCAGCCTTGCGGCAGCTAACTATGGCTACACCTTC. It yields the protein CASSLAAANYGYTF.

This clonotype was seen a few times. This rearrangement joins TRBV2 to TRBJ1-5; D may be TRBD1 (6 bases). In germline, CDR1 is SNHLY, CDR2 FYNNEI. This CDR3 is built from 17 residues. Trimming left V 5 bases short and J 2 bases short, with 19 bases between. CDR3 protein: CASSPTGTSEGNQPQHF. CDR3 sequence (DNA): TGTGCCAGCAGTCCCACCGGGACATCAGAGGGCAATCAGCCCCAGCATTTT.

The sample holds many counts of this clonotype. The genes are TRBV7-6 and TRBJ2-3; D remains unclear. CDR1 is SGHVS, CDR2 FNYEAQ, per germline. Between the trimmed V and J ends, which lost 4 bases and 2 bases, there was a span of 19 bases. The CDR3 runs 17 residues. In nucleotides, the CDR3 is TGTGCCAGCAGCTCCCTCTCGGGTGGTGAGGCCACAGATACGCAGTATTTT. Protein: CASSSLSGGEATDTQYF.

Notes on this clonotype: The conserved phenylalanine or tryptophan normally closing the CDR3 is absent here, so this likely arose from a read error. CDR3 DNA sequence: TGCGCCAGCAGCGATGGACAGTATGAGACCCAGTACTAC. The encoded protein is CASSDGQYETQYY. The chain joins TRBV10-1 to TRBJ2-5; D may be TRBD1 (6 bases). The CDR3 has 13 residues. V dropped 6 bases and J dropped 5 bases, with 13 bases sitting between them. CDR1 WNHNN and CDR2 SYGVQD come from the germline V gene (reference sequence).

This clonotype was detected only a few times. The rearrangement joins TRBV5-4 to TRBJ2-3, with D unresolved. The length of the CDR3 is 13 residues. Germline lookup yields CDR1 SGHNT and CDR2 YYREEE (reference sequence). Trimming cost V 4 bases and J 4 bases, with 10 bases left between them. The CDR3 loop is CASSRQTADTQYF. CDR3 bases: TGTGCCAGCAGCAGACAAACGGCAGATACGCAGTATTTT. Full variable domain (missing parts from reference TRBV5-4 and TRBJ2-3): ETGVTQSPTHLIKTRGQQVTLRCSSQSGHNTVSWYQQALGQGPQFIFQYYREEENGRGNFPPRFSGLQFPNYSSELNVNALELDDSALYLCASSRQTADTQYFGPGTRLTVL.